This T cell receptor beta chain was sequenced for a study of blood T cell repertoires in COVID-19. Whole-study context: From the United States, Italy and Spain came samples of acute and convalescent COVID-19. Sources were T cells, B-cell-depleted T cells, or PBMCs; the material itself was cDNA or gDNA.

The assay was immunoSEQ multiplex PCR, and TCRdb's table has in-frame clones only and misses some. Among over 350,000 clones listed, roughly 85% were seen once. Germline V gives CDR1 SGHRS, CDR2 YFSETQ. With V trimmed by 4 bases and J by 6 bases, 9 bases remained unmatched. There are 15 residues in the CDR3. The chain couples TRBV5-1 to TRBJ1-1, with TRBD1 matching over 10 bases. The source material was peripheral blood. This receptor was taken from a woman aged 25 to 39 with active or convalescent COVID-19. The CDR3 nucleotides read TGCGCCAGCAGCCCCGGCGACAGGGGGCACTCTGAAGCTTTCTTT. Translated: CASSPGDRGHSEAFF.